The 15 T cell receptor beta chains presented below share a single source sample, sequenced in a study of regulatory T cells in long-lasting Graves disease. Time point meaning: newly diagnosed GD, antithyroid drugs for less than 3 months. Construction of the TCR library relied on RNA isolated from PBMCs. TCR beta libraries were built with iRepertoire HTBI primers and Arm-PCR of CDR3 regions. TCRdb called the multiplex PCR reads again in MiXCR, with one record for every CDR3 protein. The repertoire holds about 540,000 distinct CDR3 sequences, with roughly 14% as singletons. These data also formed part of another study, on T cells in Graves' hyperthyroidism and ophthalmopathy.

The sequenced sample was peripheral blood mononuclear cells (PBMCs), obtained at new diagnosis, from a patient treated with antithyroid drugs. These receptors all come from a man aged 25 to 40 with Graves disease.

The sample holds many counts of this clonotype. The chain has TRBV7-9 and TRBJ1-1; D is ambiguous. V lost 8 bases and J lost 1, with 17 bases in between. This CDR3 is built from 15 residues. CDR1 and CDR2 (germline): SEHNR, FQNEAQ (reference sequence). The CDR3 protein is CASRRLAGSNTEAFF. The CDR3 DNA is TGTGCCAGCCGGCGGCTGGCAGGTTCGAACACTGAAGCTTTCTTT.

The chain couples TRBV10-3 to TRBJ2-1; TRBD2 aligns across 9 bases. The CDR3 contains 14 residues. Germline CDR1 reads ENHRY; CDR2 reads SYGVKD. V trimming: 10 bases; J trimming: 8 bases; junction bases outside the gene matches: 12. Here the CDR3 reads CASRRASGNYEQFF. The CDR3 DNA is TGTGCCAGCCGGCGGGCTAGCGGGAACTATGAGCAGTTCTTC.

This clonotype was detected ten times or more. This chain joins TRBV7-8 and TRBJ2-1; D gene unclear. CDR1 SGHVS and CDR2 FQNEAQ come from the germline V gene. This CDR3 has 15 residues. The V end was cut by 1 base, the J end by 3 bases, with 10 bases between. In DNA, the CDR3 is TGTGCCAGCAGCTTAGTTCGTGGGATCTACAATGAGCAGTTCTTC. Protein sequence: CASSLVRGIYNEQFF. Complete variable domain (other parts from reference TRBV7-8 and TRBJ2-1): GAGVSQSPRYKVAKRGQDVALRCDPISGHVSLFWYQQALGQGPEFLTYFQNEAQLDKSGLPSDRFFAERPEGSVSTLKIQRTQQEDSAVYLCASSLVRGIYNEQFFGPGTRLTVL.

This clonotype was observed many times. At one end the junction does not follow the germline gene, possibly because of a read error. This chain connects TRBV7-9 to TRBJ2-3; D tentatively fits TRBD1 or TRBD2 (5 bases each). The CDR3 sequence is 14 residues long. From germline, CDR1 is SEHNR and CDR2 FQNEAQ (reference sequence). CDR3 sequence: CASSGTTVTDTQYF. CDR3 bases: TGTGCCAGCAGCGGGACGACAGTGACAGATACACAGTATTTT.

This clonotype has ten or more counts. This chain joins TRBV24-1 and TRBJ1-5; D might be TRBD1 (6 bases). Germline values: CDR1 KGHDR, CDR2 SFDVKD. The CDR3 is made up of 16 amino acids. V was pared by 5 bases and J by 1 base, with 14 bases between. CDR3 coding DNA: TGTGCCACCAGTGGCAAGGGGGTACAAAGCAATCAGCCCCAGCATTTT. As protein: CATSGKGVQSNQPQHF.

The rearrangement links TRBV9 to TRBJ2-6, with no clear D. The CDR3 is made up of 15 amino acids. Germline values: CDR1 SGDLS, CDR2 YYNGEE. With 3 bases removed from V and 0 bases from J, the gap between germline ends came to 7 bases. The CDR3 DNA sequence: TGTGCCAGCAGCGCGATCGGCTCTGGGGCCAACGTCCTGACTTTC. This gives the protein CASSAIGSGANVLTF.

This clonotype was observed a few times. This rearrangement joins TRBV29-1 to TRBJ2-1; D is unresolved. The CDR3 runs 11 residues. Germline-derived CDR1 and CDR2 are SQVTM and ANQGSEA. Trimming left V 5 bases short and J 12 bases short, with 14 bases between. The CDR3 reads CSVPRRQWQFF. The CDR3 DNA sequence: TGCAGCGTTCCCCGTCGTCAATGGCAGTTCTTC.

The chain is built from TRBV29-1 and TRBJ2-7; D is ambiguous. The ends were cut back, 4 bases at V and 4 bases at J, with 11 bases in the middle. Germline V CDR1 and CDR2: SQVTM, ANQGSEA. This CDR3 has 12 residues. The CDR3 DNA sequence: TGCAGCGTTGGTCGGACCGGATACGAGCAGTACTTC. Its protein product is CSVGRTGYEQYF.

Many counts were recorded for this clonotype. This chain links TRBV27 with TRBJ2-7; weak D call: TRBD2 (6 bases). The CDR3 runs 17 residues. Between the trimmed V and J ends, which lost 4 bases and 6 bases, there was a span of 25 bases. Germline V gene data show CDR1 as MNHEY and CDR2 as SMNVEV (reference sequence). The CDR3 DNA sequence: TGTGCCAGCAGTTCCCCCGTTATTGGAGGGGAAAGGGGCGAGCAGTACTTC. The encoded protein is CASSSPVIGGERGEQYF.

This clonotype was counted only a few times. The rearrangement joins TRBV20-1 to TRBJ2-3, with 12 positions matching TRBD2. The CDR3 contains 14 residues. CDR1 is DFQATT and CDR2 is SNEGSKA in the germline V gene (reference sequence). V shed 6 bases, J shed 5 bases, and the junction held 6 bases outside the gene matches. The CDR3 nucleotides are TGCAGTGCCCTCGGGACTAGCGGGTTAGATACGCAGTATTTT. It encodes CSALGTSGLDTQYF.

This rearrangement joins TRBV10-2 to TRBJ2-4, with D possibly matching TRBD1 (5 bases). Germline V lookup: CDR1 WSHSY, CDR2 SAAADI. Trimming left V 5 bases short and J 2 bases short, with 13 bases between. The length of the CDR3 is 15 residues. CDR3 amino acids: CASSPLQGPKNIQYF. The CDR3 DNA sequence: TGCGCCAGCAGTCCCCTCCAGGGCCCCAAAAACATTCAGTACTTC.

This clonotype has a single count. A much larger clone sits a single nucleotide away, making a read error possible. The chain links TRBV3-1 to TRBJ2-7; D is uncertain. CDR3 length equals 13 residues. Looked up from germline, CDR1 is LGHDT and CDR2 is YNNKEL (reference sequence). Here the CDR3 reads CASSPHPIYKQYF. The CDR3 DNA follows: TGTGCCAGCAGCCCCCACCCAATCTACAAGCAGTACTTC.

This clonotype was detected ten times or more. The gene calls are TRBV7-9 and TRBJ1-1; no firm D call. The germline CDR1 and CDR2 sequences are SEHNR and FQNEAQ (reference sequence). V lost 6 bases and J 3 bases, leaving 17 bases between the germline ends. The CDR3 covers 15 residues. The CDR3 region is CASSSRQGSDTEAFF. CDR3 coding DNA: TGTGCCAGCAGTTCCCGCCAAGGTTCCGACACTGAAGCTTTCTTT.

This chain connects TRBV10-1 to TRBJ2-1, with TRBD2 matching 10 bases. CDR1 is WNHNN and CDR2 is SYGVQD in the germline V gene (reference sequence). After removal of 2 bases from V and 1 base from J, the junction contained 11 bases not matched to a gene. The CDR3 is 19 amino acids. The CDR3 spells CASSETPPASGSSYNEQFF. The CDR3 nucleotides are TGCGCCAGCAGTGAGACCCCTCCCGCTAGCGGGAGTTCCTACAATGAGCAGTTCTTC.

This clonotype was recorded many times. This chain joins TRBV2 and TRBJ2-3; D might be TRBD2 (5 bases). Germline CDR1 reads SNHLY; CDR2 reads FYNNEI. CDR3 length: 15 amino acids. Trimming took off 6 bases at V and 2 bases at J, with 15 bases between the two ends. CDR3 nucleotides: TGTGCCAGCAGGATACTAGAACCCTCCACAGATACGCAGTATTTT. Encoded protein: CASRILEPSTDTQYF.